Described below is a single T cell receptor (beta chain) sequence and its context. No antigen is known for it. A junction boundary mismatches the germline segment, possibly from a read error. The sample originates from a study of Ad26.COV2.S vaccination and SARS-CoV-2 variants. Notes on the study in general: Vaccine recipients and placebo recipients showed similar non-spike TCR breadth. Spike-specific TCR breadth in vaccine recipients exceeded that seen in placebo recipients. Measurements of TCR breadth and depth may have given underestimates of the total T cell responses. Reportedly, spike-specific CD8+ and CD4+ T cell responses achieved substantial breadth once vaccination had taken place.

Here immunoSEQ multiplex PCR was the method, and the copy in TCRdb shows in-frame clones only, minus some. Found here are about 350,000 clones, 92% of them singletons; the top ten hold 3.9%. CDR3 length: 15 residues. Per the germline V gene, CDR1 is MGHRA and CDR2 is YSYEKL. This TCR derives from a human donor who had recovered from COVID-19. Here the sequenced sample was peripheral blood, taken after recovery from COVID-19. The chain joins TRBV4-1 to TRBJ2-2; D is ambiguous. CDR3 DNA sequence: TGCGCCAGCAGCCAAGAAGTGAGGAACATCGGGGAGCTGTTTTTT. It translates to CASSQEVRNIGELFF.